These 30 T cell receptor beta chains came from one sample sequenced in a study of cytomegalovirus exposure and HLA in healthy donors. Primers for the PCR totalled 60 Vbeta and 13 Jbeta. The assay was immunoSEQ multiplex PCR, and TCRdb's table has in-frame clones only and misses some. The sample holds about 130,000 clones. The material sequenced was PBMCs. These receptors were taken from a woman in her fifties or sixties in good health and CMV-seronegative.

The rearrangement joins TRBV19 to TRBJ2-3; weak D call: TRBD2 (6 bases). CDR3 length: 14 amino acids. V lost 3 bases and J 2 bases, leaving 9 bases between the germline ends. Germline V gene lookup returns CDR1 LNHDA and CDR2 SQIVND (reference sequence). CDR3: CASSMGLITDTQYF. The CDR3, as DNA: TGTGCCAGTAGTATGGGACTTATCACAGATACGCAGTATTTT. Based on the CDR3 plus reference TRBV19 and TRBJ2-3, the full variable domain is DGGITQSPKYLFRKEGQNVTLSCEQNLNHDAMYWYRQDPGQGLRLIYYSQIVNDFQKGDIAEGYSVSREKKESFPLTVTSAQKNPTAFYLCASSMGLITDTQYFGPGTRLTVL.

V gene TRBV19 combines with J gene TRBJ2-7; TRBD1 might be the D (6 bases). Looked up from germline, CDR1 is LNHDA and CDR2 is SQIVND (reference sequence). V dropped 4 bases and J dropped 1 base, with 8 bases sitting between them. The CDR3 contains 13 residues. CDR3 sequence reads: CASSTQGSYEQYF. CDR3 DNA sequence: TGTGCCAGTAGTACACAGGGATCCTACGAGCAGTACTTC.

V is TRBV5-1 and J is TRBJ2-1; the D gene is possibly TRBD1 (6 bases). The V end lost 0 bases, the J end lost 4 bases, and 14 bases lay between the germline ends. The CDR3 runs 16 residues. The germline V gene has CDR1 SGHRS and CDR2 YFSETQ. CDR3 nucleotides: TGCGCCAGCAGCTTGGCCTACCAGGGGTTGTACAATGAGCAGTTCTTC. Its protein is CASSLAYQGLYNEQFF.

The chain employs TRBV7-8 and TRBJ2-4; D not resolved. Trimming took off 1 base at V and 7 bases at J, with 14 bases between the two ends. Germline CDR1 reads SGHVS; CDR2 reads FQNEAQ. This CDR3 contains 15 residues. CDR3 loop: CASSLGQILRNIQYF. CDR3 in DNA: TGTGCCAGCAGCTTAGGACAAATCTTACGGAACATTCAGTACTTC.

The rearrangement uses TRBV5-6 and TRBJ1-2; 8 nucleotides match TRBD1. Germline V CDR1 and CDR2: SGHDT, YYEEEE. This CDR3 is built from 13 residues. V gave up 1 base and J gave up 6 bases; unmatched junction bases: 2. In DNA, the CDR3 is TGTGCCAGCAGCTTGAAACAGGGGGATGGCTACACCTTC. The encoded protein is CASSLKQGDGYTF.

DNA for the CDR3: TGTGCCAGCAGGAGCGGACAGGGAGCTCGGGAGCAGTACTTC. Translated, it gives CASRSGQGAREQYF. This chain joins TRBV6-5 and TRBJ2-7; 8 bases match TRBD1. The CDR3 is 14 amino acids. Germline trimming cut 6 bases from V and 7 bases from J; bases unmatched to any gene: 11. Germline-derived CDR1 and CDR2 are MNHEY and SVGAGI.

The chain carries TRBV20-1 and TRBJ1-2; unclear D gene. V was pared by 7 bases and J by 0 bases, with 3 bases between. CDR1 is DFQATT and CDR2 is SNEGSKA in the germline V gene (reference sequence). This CDR3 comprises 10 residues. The CDR3 region has the DNA TGCAGTGGAGCTAACTATGGCTACACCTTC. It encodes CSGANYGYTF.

The chain employs TRBV7-9 and TRBJ2-7, with TRBD2 matching 11 bases. CDR3 length equals 14 residues. Per the germline V gene, CDR1 is SEHNR and CDR2 is FQNEAQ (reference sequence). With 3 bases clipped from V and 7 bases from J, the junction kept 5 bases outside the gene matches. The CDR3 spells CASSLASGRKEQYF. CDR3 DNA sequence: TGTGCCAGCAGCTTGGCTAGCGGGAGGAAAGAGCAGTACTTC.

The V call is TRBV5-1, the J call TRBJ1-2, with 7 bases aligning to TRBD1. With V trimmed by 7 bases and J by 7 bases, 13 bases remained unmatched. Germline V gene sequence: CDR1 SGHRS, CDR2 YFSETQ. The CDR3 sequence is 14 residues long. The CDR3 here is CASHPEYRGSGYTF. In nucleotides, the CDR3 is TGCGCCAGCCATCCCGAATACAGGGGTTCTGGCTACACCTTC.

The chain is built from TRBV2 and TRBJ2-7; TRBD1 aligns across 9 bases. The V and J ends lost 0 bases and 7 bases, in that order; junction bases with no gene match: 7. Germline values: CDR1 SNHLY, CDR2 FYNNEI. The CDR3 length is 15 residues. The CDR3 loop reads CASSEAPGQGVEQYF. CDR3 DNA sequence: TGTGCCAGCAGTGAAGCCCCGGGACAGGGTGTGGAGCAGTACTTC.

The gene calls are TRBV9 and TRBJ2-7; D not resolved. Looked up from germline, CDR1 is SGDLS and CDR2 is YYNGEE. V shed 4 bases and J shed 5 bases, with 13 bases lying between them. This CDR3 contains 13 residues. This chain's CDR3 is CASSHSLLDEQYF. DNA of the CDR3: TGTGCCAGCAGCCACTCGCTGTTAGACGAGCAGTACTTC.

J is TRBJ1-1 and V is TRBV30; 8 bases are a match to TRBD1. The CDR3 extends over 12 amino acids. CDR1 is GTSNPN and CDR2 is SVGIG in the germline V gene (reference sequence). The V segment lost 5 bases and the J segment 6 bases; nucleotides outside the gene matches: 5. CDR3: CAWQPQGAEAFF. The DNA for the CDR3 is TGTGCCTGGCAACCACAGGGGGCTGAAGCTTTCTTT.

This chain links TRBV5-1 with TRBJ1-5; D is unclear. Trimming removed 0 bases at V and 2 bases at J, with 6 bases between. Germline V lookup: CDR1 SGHRS, CDR2 YFSETQ. CDR3 size: 14 residues. The DNA of the CDR3 is TGCGCCAGCAGCTTGGCCTTTGGCAATCAGCCCCAGCATTTT. This translates into CASSLAFGNQPQHF.

CDR3 residues: CASSVWASASYNEQFF. Here the CDR3 DNA reads TGTGCCAGCAGCGTATGGGCTAGCGCATCCTACAATGAGCAGTTCTTC. V usage is TRBV9 and J usage is TRBJ2-1; the D gene is possibly TRBD2 (6 bases). In germline, CDR1 is SGDLS, CDR2 YYNGEE. The germline V and J ends were trimmed by 1 base and 1 base, with 12 bases remaining between them. The CDR3 spans 16 residues. The full variable domain, its missing parts supplied by reference TRBV9 and TRBJ2-1, is DSGVTQTPKHLITATGQRVTLRCSPRSGDLSVYWYQQSLDQGLQFLIQYYNGEERAKGNILERFSAQQFPDLHSELNLSSLELGDSALYFCASSVWASASYNEQFFGPGTRLTVL.

The chain has TRBV2 and TRBJ1-4; 10 bases are shared with TRBD1. Trimming took 7 bases from V and 7 from J; bases not matched to a gene: 6. The CDR3 is 14 residues long. Germline values: CDR1 SNHLY, CDR2 FYNNEI. CDR3 loop: CASNSGTGAEKLFF. The CDR3 DNA follows: TGTGCCAGCAATTCCGGGACAGGGGCTGAAAAACTGTTTTTT.

V is TRBV21-1 and J is TRBJ2-5; the table's TRBD1 call for D was not verified on the DNA. TRBV21-1 is annotated as a pseudogene. There are 15 residues in the CDR3. In DNA form, the CDR3 reads TGTGCCAGCAGCAGCTCTGGACAGGGCGAAGAGACCCAGTACTTC. Protein product: CASSSSGQGEETQYF.

The chain is built from TRBV5-1 and TRBJ1-3; D is uncertain. V was cut by 4 bases and J by 0 bases, with 11 bases left in between. The CDR3 contains 15 residues. The germline V gene has CDR1 SGHRS and CDR2 YFSETQ. The CDR3 protein is CASSMDLGSGNTIYF. CDR3 in DNA: TGCGCCAGCAGCATGGACCTAGGCTCTGGAAACACCATATATTTT.

V is TRBV30 and J is TRBJ2-7, with 7 bases identical to TRBD2. V shed 0 bases, J shed 0 bases, and the junction held 5 bases outside the gene matches. This CDR3 contains 15 residues. Germline V gives CDR1 GTSNPN, CDR2 SVGIG (reference sequence). The CDR3 reads CAWSVLSGPSYEQYF. The DNA of the CDR3 is TGTGCCTGGAGTGTCCTTAGCGGGCCCTCCTACGAGCAGTACTTC.

The chain couples TRBV18 to TRBJ2-1, with TRBD1 matching 9 bases. This CDR3 spans 14 amino acids. In germline, CDR1 is KGHSH, CDR2 LQKENI. With V trimmed by 4 bases and J by 5 bases, 3 bases remained unmatched. This chain's CDR3 is CASSRTGDHNEQFF. CDR3 nucleotides: TGTGCCAGCTCACGGACAGGGGACCACAATGAGCAGTTCTTC.

This chain uses TRBV2 with TRBJ2-2, with 7 positions matching TRBD1. This CDR3 is built from 14 residues. CDR1 is SNHLY, CDR2 FYNNEI, per germline. V was pared by 5 bases and J by 6 bases, with 6 bases of the junction left unmatched. The CDR3 region is CASSPTGRSGELFF. The CDR3 DNA is TGTGCCAGCAGTCCGACAGGGCGGTCCGGGGAGCTGTTTTTT.

The CDR3 DNA follows: TGTGCCAGCAGCCTGGGGCGGTGGAACACTGAAGCTTTCTTT. It is translated as CASSLGRWNTEAFF. The rearrangement links TRBV28 to TRBJ1-1, with D possibly being TRBD1 (5 bases). CDR1 is MDHEN, CDR2 SYDVKM, per germline. Trimming removed 6 bases at V and 1 base at J, with 12 bases between. The CDR3 is 14 amino acids. The full variable domain, rest sourced from reference TRBV28 and TRBJ1-1, is DVKVTQSSRYLVKRTGEKVFLECVQDMDHENMFWYRQDPGLGLRLIYFSYDVKMKEKGDIPEGYSVSREKKERFSLILESASTNQTSMYLCASSLGRWNTEAFFGQGTRLTVV.

The chain has TRBV4-1 and TRBJ1-3; 9 nucleotides align to TRBD1. The junction had 8 bases not matched to a gene; V was cut back by 2 bases and J by 6 bases. CDR3 size: 16 residues. Germline V CDR1 and CDR2: MGHRA, YSYEKL. CDR3 nucleotide sequence: TGCGCCAGCAGCCAACCCCGGACAGGGGCGAAAAACACCATATATTTT. Protein sequence: CASSQPRTGAKNTIYF.

The genes are TRBV28 and TRBJ1-5; a possible D gene is TRBD1 (6 bases). V lost 3 bases and J lost 1, with 16 bases in between. The germline V gene has CDR1 MDHEN and CDR2 SYDVKM. This CDR3 region has 17 residues. The CDR3 here is CASSFGAGVSSNQPQHF. DNA of the CDR3: TGTGCCAGCAGTTTTGGGGCAGGGGTTAGCAGCAATCAGCCCCAGCATTTT.

The chain recombines TRBV5-1 with TRBJ1-1, with unresolved D. The germline V and J ends were trimmed by 2 bases and 1 base, with 6 bases remaining between them. In germline, CDR1 is SGHRS, CDR2 YFSETQ. The CDR3 loop spans 13 amino acids. The chain's CDR3 is CASSFSENTEAFF. The CDR3 bases are TGCGCCAGCAGCTTTTCAGAGAACACTGAAGCTTTCTTT.

This rearrangement joins TRBV7-2 to TRBJ2-5; D is possibly TRBD2 (6 bases). The assigned J gene may be wrong: the sequence end matches TRBJ2-7 better. Germline loops: CDR1 SGHTA, CDR2 FQGNSA. This CDR3 comprises 13 residues. CDR3 DNA: TGTGCCAGCAGGCCAGCCGGGAGCTACGAGCAGTACTTC. Translating it yields CASRPAGSYEQYF.

This CDR3 reads CASSLTSGLYNEQFF. The DNA of the CDR3 is TGTGCCAGCAGCCTAACTAGCGGGTTGTACAATGAGCAGTTCTTC. J is TRBJ2-1 and V is TRBV7-9, with 9 bases lining up with TRBD2. Germline-derived CDR1 and CDR2 are SEHNR and FQNEAQ (reference sequence). The CDR3 spans 15 residues. V trimming: 5 bases; J trimming: 4 bases; junction bases outside the gene matches: 6.

The chain couples TRBV7-9 to TRBJ2-2; the D gene is possibly TRBD1 (5 bases). Trimming cost V 4 bases and J 6 bases, with 12 bases left between them. Germline CDR1 SEHNR, CDR2 FQNEAQ (reference sequence). This CDR3 has 14 amino acids. CDR3 DNA: TGTGCCAGCAGCTGGGGCCTCTGTGCCGGGGAGCTGTTTTTT. Protein sequence: CASSWGLCAGELFF.

The rearrangement uses TRBV7-9 and TRBJ2-1; 11 bases fit TRBD2. CDR1 SEHNR and CDR2 FQNEAQ come from the germline V gene (reference sequence). The CDR3 is 14 residues long. The V and J ends lost 2 bases and 15 bases, in that order; junction bases with no gene match: 9. The CDR3, as DNA: TGTGCCAGCAGCTTATCCCTAGCGGGGGGTTACAGGTTCTTC. It specifies CASSLSLAGGYRFF.

The rearrangement uses TRBV6-4 and TRBJ2-3; 7 positions match TRBD2. The V segment lost 5 bases and the J segment 2 bases; nucleotides outside the gene matches: 1. This CDR3 region has 13 residues. Germline V gives CDR1 MRHNA, CDR2 SNTAGT. Here the CDR3 DNA reads TGTGCCAGCAGTACTAGCGACACAGATACGCAGTATTTT. It encodes CASSTSDTDTQYF.

The chain joins TRBV5-1 to TRBJ2-1; TRBD2 is a possible D gene (6 bases). The CDR3 extends over 16 amino acids. Germline V gene data show CDR1 as SGHRS and CDR2 as YFSETQ. V was trimmed by 2 bases and J by 0 bases, leaving 12 bases between them. CDR3 amino acids: CASSLWRGLSYNEQFF. The CDR3 bases are TGCGCCAGCAGCTTATGGCGGGGCCTCTCCTACAATGAGCAGTTCTTC.